This is a list of T cell receptor beta chains from one sample in a study of blood T cells in healthy people across ages. TCRdb used MiXCR to reprocess the 5' RACE reads, holding one entry per CDR3 protein. The sample carries some 1.8 million distinct CDR3 sequences, 30% to 40% recorded once. Input material: blood. The source is a human donor in good health. Each CDR3 is given with its conserved first and last residue. A D gene is named only where the DNA matches it firmly. A row's size may be missing; if present it is once, few, many or a size class.

TRBV5-1,.,.,TRBJ2-6,CASSPRDLPSGANVLTF,TGCGCCAGCAGCCCCCGGGACCTCCCCTCTGGGGCCAACGTCCTGACTTTC
TRBV7-9,.,.,TRBJ1-2,CAGRTDGPTGYTF,TGTGCCGGTAGGACGGATGGCCCAACTGGCTACACCTTC
TRBV10-3,.,TRBD1,TRBJ1-4,CAISDTRQGTNEKLFF,TGTGCCATCAGTGATACTAGACAGGGCACTAATGAAAAACTGTTTTTT
TRBV11-2,.,.,TRBJ2-4,CASSFTGVPYYNEQYF,TGTGCCAGCAGTTTTACCGGGGTACCTTATTACAATGAGCAGTACTTC
TRBV4-3,.,.,TRBJ1-6,CASSGARDSPLHF,TGCGCCTCCTCGGGGGCGAGGGATTCACCCCTCCACTTT
TRBV20-1,.,.,TRBJ2-5,CSAREDGGAYQETQYF,TGCAGTGCTAGAGAAGATGGTGGGGCGTACCAAGAGACCCAGTACTTC
TRBV29-1,few,.,TRBJ2-7,CSVETGTYEQYF,TGCAGCGTTGAAACAGGAACCTACGAGCAGTACTTC
TRBV13,few,.,TRBJ2-1,CASSPPSRSYNEQFF,TGTGCCAGCAGCCCTCCGTCCCGCTCCTACAATGAGCAGTTCTTC
TRBV4-3,few,TRBD2,TRBJ2-1,CASSQDFTSGGDNEQFF,TGCGCCAGCAGCCAAGATTTTACCAGCGGGGGGGACAATGAGCAGTTCTTC
TRBV27,.,TRBD1,TRBJ1-2,CASSWEGGVRGYTF,TGTGCCAGCAGTTGGGAAGGGGGCGTTCGGGGCTACACCTTC
TRBV7-9,.,.,TRBJ2-6,CARASANVLTF,TGTGCCAGGGCGTCGGCCAACGTCCTGACTTTC
TRBV20-1,.,TRBD1,TRBJ2-1,CSTGQRNYNGQFF,TGCAGTACGGGACAGCGAAACTACAATGGGCAGTTCTTC
TRBV20-1,.,TRBD1,TRBJ2-7,CSARERGQGAYEQYF,TGCAGTGCTAGAGAGAGGGGACAGGGGGCCTACGAGCAGTACTTC
TRBV11-2,.,.,TRBJ2-5,CASSLEWSGKETQYF,TGTGCCAGCAGCTTAGAATGGTCAGGGAAAGAGACCCAGTACTTC
TRBV5-6,few,.,TRBJ2-7,CASSFSRDYEQYF,TGTGCCAGCAGCTTTAGTCGGGATTACGAGCAGTACTTC
TRBV7-6,.,.,TRBJ2-1,CASSPGRSAEQFF,TGTGCCAGCAGCCCAGGGCGTTCGGCTGAGCAGTTCTTC
TRBV20-1,.,.,TRBJ1-2,CSASRADLSGYTF,TGCAGTGCTTCGCGGGCAGACCTAAGTGGCTACACCTTC
TRBV29-1,.,TRBD1,TRBJ1-2,CSAAGGRTSRYGYTF,TGCAGCGCCGCAGGGGGGAGGACTTCTCGTTATGGCTACACCTTC
TRBV7-9,.,.,TRBJ1-6,CASSSTATRNSPLHF,TGTGCCAGCAGCTCTACAGCCACCCGAAATTCACCCCTCCACTTT
TRBV12-3/TRBV12-4,.,.,TRBJ1-1,CASIQGYTEAFF,TGTGCCAGCATCCAGGGCTACACTGAAGCTTTCTTT
TRBV5-5,many,TRBD1,TRBJ1-6,CASSPDRVGSPLHF,TGTGCCAGCAGCCCAGACAGGGTTGGATCACCCCTCCACTTT
TRBV20-1,few,.,TRBJ2-5,CSARTHLGETQYF,TGCAGTGCTAGAACTCACCTAGGGGAGACCCAGTACTTC
TRBV28,once,.,TRBJ2-7,CASKGGKVDEQYF,TGTGCCAGCAAGGGGGGGAAGGTTGACGAGCAGTACTTC
TRBV29-1,few,.,TRBJ2-7,CSAGGRADEQYF,TGCAGCGCTGGCGGCAGAGCGGACGAGCAGTACTTC
TRBV5-1,.,TRBD1,TRBJ1-2,CASSLLGQTMRTDGYTF,TGCGCCAGCAGCCTTTTGGGACAGACTATGAGAACTGATGGCTACACCTTC
TRBV3-1,.,TRBD2,TRBJ2-5,CASSGSGRAEETQYF,TGTGCCAGCAGCGGTAGCGGGAGGGCTGAGGAGACCCAGTACTTC
TRBV7-8,.,TRBD2,TRBJ2-7,CASSWKARGTYEQYF,TGTGCCAGCAGCTGGAAGGCGCGGGGGACCTACGAGCAGTACTTC
TRBV2,.,.,TRBJ1-4,CASSERTNEKLFF,TGTGCCAGCAGTGAAAGGACTAATGAAAAACTGTTTTTT
TRBV6-5,once,.,TRBJ2-5,CASSINWETQYF,TGTGCCAGCAGTATTAATTGGGAGACCCAGTACTTC
TRBV6-6,few,.,TRBJ2-7,CASTQRGEQYF,TGTGCCAGCACCCAAAGGGGAGAGCAGTACTTC
TRBV5-1,.,.,TRBJ2-5,CASSLETYQETQYF,TGCGCCAGCAGCTTGGAAACTTACCAAGAGACCCAGTACTTC
TRBV29-1,.,.,TRBJ2-1,CSVANRAGIYEQFF,TGCAGCGTTGCTAATAGGGCGGGGATCTATGAGCAGTTCTTC
TRBV5-8,.,.,TRBJ2-7,CASSHRQGGANEQYF,TGTGCCAGCAGCCACAGACAGGGAGGGGCAAACGAGCAGTACTTC
TRBV6-2/TRBV6-3,.,.,TRBJ2-1,CASARGYNEQFF,TGTGCCAGCGCCAGAGGCTACAATGAGCAGTTCTTC
TRBV20-1,.,.,TRBJ1-5,CSASAGDGNQPQHF,TGCAGTGCTAGTGCGGGGGATGGCAATCAGCCCCAGCATTTT
TRBV29-1,.,TRBD1,TRBJ1-1,CSVEYRGGTEAFF,TGCAGCGTGGAATACAGGGGAGGCACTGAAGCTTTCTTT
TRBV7-2,.,.,TRBJ1-1,CASSLLADSKGAFF,TGTGCCAGCAGCTTATTGGCAGACTCAAAGGGGGCTTTCTTT
TRBV7-9,few,.,TRBJ2-7,CASSPHLGQDPYEQYF,TGTGCCAGCAGTCCCCATCTCGGGCAGGACCCCTACGAGCAGTACTTC
TRBV7-2,few,.,TRBJ2-1,CASSLMVELHEQFF,TGTGCCAGCAGCTTAATGGTTGAGCTCCATGAGCAGTTCTTC
TRBV20-1,.,.,TRBJ1-1,CSARDHRVNTEAFF,TGCAGTGCTAGAGATCACAGGGTGAACACTGAAGCTTTCTTT
TRBV7-9,.,.,TRBJ1-4,CASSQDISPGKLFF,TGTGCCAGCAGCCAGGACATATCTCCAGGAAAACTGTTTTTT
TRBV7-3,.,TRBD1,TRBJ1-1,CASSLTHRGGTEAFF,TGTGCCAGCAGCTTAACCCACAGGGGTGGAACTGAAGCTTTCTTT
TRBV20-1,few,TRBD1,TRBJ1-2,CSASVPTGNYGYTF,TGCAGTGCTTCAGTCCCGACAGGGAATTATGGCTACACCTTC
TRBV18,.,TRBD2,TRBJ2-7,CASSPGRSGYEQYF,TGTGCCAGCTCACCCGGGAGGAGTGGTTACGAGCAGTACTTC
TRBV4-2,.,TRBD2,TRBJ2-1,CASSQGPSGGGLEQFF,TGTGCCAGCAGCCAAGGGCCGTCTGGCGGGGGTTTGGAGCAGTTCTTC
TRBV4-2,.,.,TRBJ2-1,CASSPTQGKEQFF,TGTGCCAGCAGCCCGACGCAGGGAAAGGAGCAGTTCTTC
TRBV7-9,.,.,TRBJ2-6,CASSNQNRYTPGSGANVLTF,TGTGCCAGCAGCAACCAAAACAGGTATACCCCGGGCTCTGGGGCCAACGTCCTGACTTTC
TRBV7-2,.,TRBD2,TRBJ2-3,CASSLLAGRGYTDTQYF,TGTGCCAGCAGCTTGTTAGCGGGGAGGGGATACACAGATACGCAGTATTTT
TRBV12-3/TRBV12-4,.,.,TRBJ2-2,CASGGGSRAGELFF,TGTGCCAGCGGGGGGGGCAGTAGGGCCGGGGAGCTGTTTTTT
TRBV10-3,.,.,TRBJ2-3,CAISGDVADTQYF,TGTGCCATCAGTGGCGATGTGGCAGATACGCAGTATTTT
TRBV20-1,few,.,TRBJ1-2,CSARDLADNYGYTF,TGCAGTGCTAGAGATCTGGCAGATAACTATGGCTACACCTTC
TRBV20-1,.,.,TRBJ1-2,CSARVPGEYGYTF,TGCAGTGCTAGAGTTCCGGGGGAATATGGCTACACCTTC
TRBV4-2,.,.,TRBJ1-1,CASSQERDKRAFF,TGTGCCAGCAGCCAAGAAAGGGACAAAAGAGCTTTCTTT